Listed below are T cell receptor beta chains from one sample, sequenced in a study of blood T cell repertoires in COVID-19. Profiled with immunoSEQ multiplex PCR; TCRdb holds only in-frame clones, not every one. The sample holds 150,000 or so clones, around 80% seen once. Sequencing used peripheral blood. Receptors were obtained from a human donor with acute or convalescent COVID-19. The donor label of this sample is uncertain. Both conserved end residues are part of each CDR3. D genes are given only for firm matches. Expanded clones are given a class, and other clones once, few, many or no size at all.

- | TRBJ2-5 | - | TRBV6-5 | 13 | TGTGCCAGCAGTCCCTCCCCCCAAGAGACCCAGTACTTC | CASSPSPQETQYF
- | TRBJ2-7 | - | TRBV19 | 15 | TGTGCCAGTAGTATCGAGGGGGGGGCTGTACGCGAGCAGTACTTC | CASSIEGGAVREQYF
TRBD2 | TRBJ2-3 | - | TRBV30 | 14 | TGTGCCTGGGGATACGGCGGGGGTTCAGATACGCAGTATTTT | CAWGYGGGSDTQYF
- | TRBJ1-2 | - | TRBV7-8 | 16 | TGTGCCAGCAGCTTTGGGGGAGGGTATGTCCAATATGGCTACACCTTC | CASSFGGGYVQYGYTF
- | TRBJ1-2 | - | TRBV21-1 | 16 | TGTGCCAGCAGCATCCGGACAGGGGCGCCACTCTATGGCTACACCTTC | CASSIRTGAPLYGYTF
TRBD2 | TRBJ2-3 | - | TRBV13 | 15 | TGTGCCAGCAGTTCGTCGGGGGGACTCACAGATACGCAGTATTTT | CASSSSGGLTDTQYF
- | TRBJ2-2 | once | TRBV14 | 12 | TGTGCCAGCAGCCCACAAGCCGGGGAGCTGTTTTTT | CASSPQAGELFF
- | TRBJ1-1 | once | TRBV7-7 | 13 | TGTGCTAGCAGCGTAACACCTAACACTGAAGCTTTCTTT | CASSVTPNTEAFF
TRBD2 | TRBJ2-7 | - | TRBV19 | 16 | TGTGCCAGTAGTCCACTAGCGGGGGAGAGAACCTACGAGCAGTACTTC | CASSPLAGERTYEQYF
- | TRBJ1-2 | once | TRBV7-9 | 15 | TGTGCCAGCAGCTTAAGGGAGGCGGTGGGTTATGGCTACACCTTC | CASSLREAVGYGYTF
TRBD1 | TRBJ2-7 | - | TRBV5-1 | 15 | TGCGCCAGCAGCGCCGAACCCGGGACAGGATACGAGCAGTACTTC | CASSAEPGTGYEQYF
TRBD2 | TRBJ2-3 | - | TRBV19 | 14 | TGTGCCAGTAGTGCGGGGGGTTCTCCAGATACGCAGTATTTT | CASSAGGSPDTQYF
- | TRBJ2-1 | - | TRBV29-1 | 14 | TGCAGCGTTTCCTACAGGGGGGGTTCCAATGAGCAGTTCTTC | CSVSYRGGSNEQFF
TRBD1 | TRBJ2-3 | - | TRBV2 | 15 | TGTGCCGTAAGCCGGGACAGGGGGCAAAAAGATACGCAGTATTTT | CAVSRDRGQKDTQYF
- | TRBJ1-1 | - | TRBV4-3 | 14 | TGCGCCAGCAGCCAAGATCATGCAGGGGTAGAAGCTTTCTTT | CASSQDHAGVEAFF
TRBD1 | TRBJ2-7 | - | TRBV7-2 | 16 | TGTGCCAGCAGCTCACGGACCGGGACAGGGAAAAAAGAGCAGTACTTC | CASSSRTGTGKKEQYF
- | TRBJ1-1 | - | TRBV19 | 13 | TGTGCCAGTAGCCAACAGGGGAACACTGAAGCTTTCTTT | CASSQQGNTEAFF
TRBD1 | TRBJ1-5 | - | TRBV25-1 | 14 | TGTGCCAGCAGCCTACAGGGGTCTGGGCAGCCCCAGCATTTT | CASSLQGSGQPQHF
- | TRBJ1-5 | - | TRBV12-1 | 14 | TGTGCCAGCAGCTTTCTCAGAAGCAATCAGCCCCAGCATTTT | CASSFLRSNQPQHF
- | TRBJ1-6 | once | TRBV5-1 | 16 | TGCGCCAGCAGTCCTACACAGGGAGCCTATAATTCACCCCTCCACTTT | CASSPTQGAYNSPLHF
TRBD2 | TRBJ2-5 | few | TRBV4-1 | 17 | TGCGCCAGCAGCCAAGACGGACTAGCGGGGGGGCAAGAGACCCAGTACTTC | CASSQDGLAGGQETQYF
- | TRBJ1-1 | - | TRBV19 | 14 | TGTGCCAGTAGTATCTGGCAGGGGAACACTGAAGCTTTCTTT | CASSIWQGNTEAFF
- | TRBJ1-1 | - | TRBV6-5 | 13 | TGTGCCAGCAGTTACTCGAGGGGGAGGGTTGGTTTCTTT | CASSYSRGRVGFF
- | TRBJ2-7 | - | TRBV9 | 13 | TGTGCCAGCAGCGTAGGTACAGCCGAAGAGCAGTACTTC | CASSVGTAEEQYF
- | TRBJ1-6 | once | TRBV27 | 16 | TGTGCCAGCAGTTTAAGGTCCCGCCAGGGTTCTTCACCCCTCCACTTT | CASSLRSRQGSSPLHF
TRBD2 | TRBJ2-5 | - | TRBV9 | 17 | TGTGCCAGCAGCGCCGGGACTAGCGGGGGAGCCCAAGAGACCCAGTACTTC | CASSAGTSGGAQETQYF
- | TRBJ1-2 | many | TRBV18 | 13 | TGTGCCAGCTCACCAACAGGGTATGGGGGCTACACCTTC | CASSPTGYGGYTF
- | TRBJ1-4 | - | TRBV4-3 | 14 | TGCGCCAGCAGCCAGTGGACGGGGGAGGAAAAACTGTTTTTT | CASSQWTGEEKLFF
- | TRBJ1-1 | - | TRBV5-1 | 14 | TGCGCCAGCAGCTCGACAGGCGGTGGGACTGAAGCTTTCTTT | CASSSTGGGTEAFF
TRBD1 | TRBJ2-3 | - | TRBV3-1/TRBV3-2 | 16 | TGTGCCAGCAGCCAGGGACAGGGGAAACGGACAGATACGCAGTATTTT | CASSQGQGKRTDTQYF
- | TRBJ1-2 | - | TRBV5-5 | 12 | TGTGCCAGCAGCTGGGGGGGCTATGGCTACACCTTC | CASSWGGYGYTF
- | TRBJ2-1 | - | TRBV2 | 13 | TGTGCCAGCAGTTCCGGGGTCCACAATGAGCAGTTCTTC | CASSSGVHNEQFF
- | TRBJ2-7 | - | TRBV2 | 12 | TGTGCCAGCAGTAGGGGACATCTTGAGCAGTACTTC | CASSRGHLEQYF
- | TRBJ1-2 | - | TRBV6-2/TRBV6-3 | 13 | TGTGCCAGCAGTTACCAGGCTAACTATGGCTACACCTTC | CASSYQANYGYTF
- | TRBJ2-7 | - | TRBV27 | 15 | TGTGCCAGCAGTTCCCAGGGGCGGGGGTCCTACGAGCAGTACTTC | CASSSQGRGSYEQYF
TRBD1 | TRBJ1-6 | - | TRBV11-2 | 13 | TGTGCCAGCAGCGGCGACAGGGTTTCACCCCTCCACTTT | CASSGDRVSPLHF
TRBD1 | TRBJ2-2 | - | TRBV5-6 | 16 | TGTGCCAGCAGTTCCCCCGGGACAGGGATATCCGGGGAGCTGTTTTTT | CASSSPGTGISGELFF
- | TRBJ1-2 | - | TRBV5-1 | 17 | TGCGCCAGCAGCTTGCTCATTACGGGGGTCGCGTCTGATGGCTACACCTTC | CASSLLITGVASDGYTF
TRBD1 | TRBJ2-3 | - | TRBV5-1 | 16 | TGCGCCAGCAGCTTGGATGGACAGGCCTCCACAGATACGCAGTATTTT | CASSLDGQASTDTQYF
- | TRBJ1-1 | few | TRBV30 | 9 | TGTGCCTGGGGCTCGGAAGCTTTCTTT | CAWGSEAFF
TRBD1 | TRBJ1-2 | - | TRBV5-1 | 15 | TGCGCCAGCAGCCCCGGGGACAGGGGAGTGAGTGGCTACACCTTC | CASSPGDRGVSGYTF
- | TRBJ1-2 | - | TRBV6-1 | 16 | TGTGCCAGCAGTGAGCAGGGCCTCCTGAGCTCATATGGCTACACCTTC | CASSEQGLLSSYGYTF
- | TRBJ2-7 | - | TRBV12-3/TRBV12-4 | 13 | TGTGCCAGCAACCTCGGGACACCCCACGAGCAGTACTTC | CASNLGTPHEQYF
- | TRBJ1-5 | many | TRBV2 | 17 | TGTGCCAGCGCGCCGAATAGAAGGGGTAGAAGCAATCAGCCCCAGCATTTT | CASAPNRRGRSNQPQHF
TRBD1 | TRBJ1-3 | - | TRBV5-6 | 17 | TGTGCCAGCAGCCGCCTGCCCGGACAGGGCTGGTCGAACACCATATATTTT | CASSRLPGQGWSNTIYF
TRBD1 | TRBJ1-1 | - | TRBV7-8 | 15 | TGTGCCAGCAGCCTCCTCCCAGGGGGGAACACTGAAGCTTTCTTT | CASSLLPGGNTEAFF
TRBD1 | TRBJ1-2 | once | TRBV19 | 15 | TGTGCCAGTAGTATAGATCTAGGGACAGCTTATGGCTACACCTTC | CASSIDLGTAYGYTF
- | TRBJ2-2 | - | TRBV11-3 | 14 | TGTGCCAGCAGCCAGACTACGGACACCGGGGAGCTGTTTTTT | CASSQTTDTGELFF
- | TRBJ1-2 | - | TRBV18 | 13 | TGTGCCAGCTCACCGACAGATTCTATGGGCTACACCTTC | CASSPTDSMGYTF